Listed here are 23 T cell receptor beta chains from one sample, sequenced in a study of shared clonotypes between healthy human individuals. Assay used: immunoSEQ multiplex PCR; TCRdb lists only in-frame clones, some missing. Among around 450,000 clones, more than 75% were seen once, and the ten largest hold around 13%. Sequencing was performed on PBMCs. These receptors were taken from a middle-aged woman in good health. Some clones in this sample may be carry-over from other donors' samples.

This rearrangement joins TRBV9 to TRBJ2-3, with TRBD2 matching 10 bases. This CDR3 has 19 amino acids. V lost 0 bases and J lost 0; bases outside the gene matches: 10. Germline CDR1 reads SGDLS; CDR2 reads YYNGEE. CDR3: CASSVGDSGRYWSTDTQYF. The CDR3 bases are TGTGCCAGCAGCGTAGGAGATAGCGGGAGGTATTGGAGCACAGATACGCAGTATTTT.

V usage is TRBV21-1 and J usage is TRBJ2-7; TRBD1 was called by the table and not checked on the DNA. TRBV21-1 is reported as a pseudogene. The CDR3 totals 14 residues. The CDR3: CAIELGTGHYEQYF. The CDR3 DNA is TGTGCCATCGAGCTTGGGACAGGTCACTACGAGCAGTACTTC.

The CDR3 coding sequence is TGCGCCAGCAGCCTTGGCCAGGTTACTAATGAAAAACTGTTTTTT. This translates into CASSLGQVTNEKLFF. The V call is TRBV4-1, the J call TRBJ1-4; the D is unclear. The V end lost 4 bases, the J end lost 2 bases, and 11 bases lay between the germline ends. Per the germline V gene, CDR1 is MGHRA and CDR2 is YSYEKL. CDR3 size: 15 residues.

The gene calls are TRBV5-1 and TRBJ1-1; D perhaps matches TRBD1 (6 bases). The CDR3 covers 16 residues. Trimming took off 4 bases at V and 1 base at J, with 17 bases between the two ends. CDR1 is SGHRS and CDR2 is YFSETQ in the germline V gene. CDR3 amino acids: CASSPEGDVWNTEAFF. The CDR3 DNA follows: TGCGCCAGCAGCCCGGAGGGGGACGTGTGGAACACTGAAGCTTTCTTT.

The genes are TRBV19 and TRBJ2-7; 8 bases line up with TRBD2. This CDR3 spans 14 amino acids. Germline trimming cut 5 bases from V and 3 bases from J; bases unmatched to any gene: 6. CDR1 LNHDA and CDR2 SQIVND come from the germline V gene (reference sequence). DNA for the CDR3: TGTGCCAGTAGTGACCTAGCGGGTATCTACGAGCAGTACTTC. Translating gives CASSDLAGIYEQYF. Full variable domain (outside the CDR3, taken from reference TRBV19 and TRBJ2-7): DGGITQSPKYLFRKEGQNVTLSCEQNLNHDAMYWYRQDPGQGLRLIYYSQIVNDFQKGDIAEGYSVSREKKESFPLTVTSAQKNPTAFYLCASSDLAGIYEQYFGPGTRLTVT.

The chain employs TRBV21-1 and TRBJ2-2. TRBV21-1 is annotated as a pseudogene. The CDR3 spans 17 residues. Here the CDR3 reads CASSFRARDGIPGELFF. CDR3 DNA sequence: TGTGCCAGCAGCTTCCGCGCGAGGGACGGCATACCCGGGGAGCTGTTTTTT.

J is TRBJ1-2 and V is TRBV19; perhaps TRBD1 as D (5 bases). V was shortened by 4 bases and J by 1 base, with 13 bases between the two germline ends. Germline assignment: CDR1 LNHDA and CDR2 SQIVND (reference sequence). The CDR3 is 15 amino acids. Here the CDR3 DNA reads TGTGCCAGTAGTACCGGGACGGCAGATAACTATGGCTACACCTTC. Its protein is CASSTGTADNYGYTF.

The rearrangement links TRBV5-1 to TRBJ1-4; the match to TRBD1 covers 7 bases. The CDR3 is 15 amino acids. Germline CDR1 SGHRS, CDR2 YFSETQ. V lost 3 bases to trimming and J lost 4 bases; unmatched junction nucleotides: 6. The CDR3 region is CASSSMTGNNEKLFF. CDR3 nucleotides: TGCGCCAGCAGCTCAATGACAGGGAATAATGAAAAACTGTTTTTT.

The chain is built from TRBV9 and TRBJ2-1; TRBD2 aligns across 8 bases. Germline CDR1 SGDLS, CDR2 YYNGEE. This CDR3 has 14 residues. After removal of 3 bases from V and 7 bases from J, the junction contained 6 bases not matched to a gene. CDR3 nucleotide sequence: TGTGCCAGCAGCGGGGAGACTAGCGTGAATGAGCAGTTCTTC. Its translation is CASSGETSVNEQFF.

The gene calls are TRBV9 and TRBJ2-2; D may match TRBD1 or TRBD2 (5 bases each). V was trimmed by 7 bases and J by 5 bases, leaving 15 bases between them. CDR1 and CDR2 from the germline V gene are SGDLS and YYNGEE. The CDR3 extends over 14 amino acids. The CDR3 region is CASRATEGTGELFF. The CDR3 DNA reads as TGTGCCAGCCGGGCGACAGAGGGGACCGGGGAGCTGTTTTTT. The entire variable domain, with the rest obtained from reference TRBV9 and TRBJ2-2, is as follows: DSGVTQTPKHLITATGQRVTLRCSPRSGDLSVYWYQQSLDQGLQFLIQYYNGEERAKGNILERFSAQQFPDLHSELNLSSLELGDSALYFCASRATEGTGELFFGEGSRLTVL.

The chain employs TRBV6-6 and TRBJ1-1, with 9 bases fitting TRBD1. Per the germline V gene, CDR1 is MNHNY and CDR2 is SVGAGI (reference sequence). The length of the CDR3 is 14 residues. The J segment lost 3 bases and the V segment lost 7 bases, leaving 6 bases of the junction unmatched. This chain's CDR3 is CASNLQGADTEAFF. The CDR3 DNA follows: TGTGCCAGCAACTTACAGGGGGCGGACACTGAAGCTTTCTTT.

The J gene is TRBJ2-1, the V gene TRBV19; D remains ambiguous. The CDR3 length is 13 residues. V was shortened by 6 bases and J by 0 bases, with 6 bases between the two germline ends. Per the germline V gene, CDR1 is LNHDA and CDR2 is SQIVND (reference sequence). The CDR3, as DNA: TGTGCCAGTAGGGAAGGCTCCTACAATGAGCAGTTCTTC. Encoded protein: CASREGSYNEQFF.

This chain connects TRBV7-2 to TRBJ2-5; 7 positions match TRBD2. The CDR3 is 16 residues long. The V segment lost 2 bases and the J segment 2 bases; nucleotides outside the gene matches: 8. From germline, CDR1 is SGHTA and CDR2 FQGNSA. The CDR3 protein is CASSLRTGTTQETQYF. In nucleotides, the CDR3 is TGTGCCAGCAGCTTAAGGACGGGGACTACACAAGAGACCCAGTACTTC.

The chain joins TRBV2 to TRBJ1-1; D gene uncertain. The CDR3 sequence is 14 residues long. Germline values: CDR1 SNHLY, CDR2 FYNNEI. V shed 6 bases and J shed 1 base, with 12 bases lying between them. CDR3: CASSETQENTEAFF. In nucleotides, the CDR3 is TGTGCCAGCAGCGAGACTCAGGAGAACACTGAAGCTTTCTTT. Variable domain in full (rest from reference TRBV2 and TRBJ1-1): EPEVTQTPSHQVTQMGQEVILRCVPISNHLYFYWYRQILGQKVEFLVSFYNNEISEKSEIFDDQFSVERPDGSNFTLKIRSTKLEDSAMYFCASSETQENTEAFFGQGTRLTVV.

The chain uses TRBV6-1 and TRBJ2-1; 8 bases fit TRBD2. With V trimmed by 8 bases and J by 11 bases, 11 bases remained unmatched. The CDR3 consists of 13 residues. Germline assignment: CDR1 MNHNS and CDR2 SASEGT. The CDR3 loop reads CASREGTELKQFF. CDR3 DNA: TGTGCCAGCCGGGAGGGAACTGAACTTAAGCAGTTCTTC.

The rearrangement uses TRBV10-3 and TRBJ2-7; tentative D call: TRBD1 (6 bases). The CDR3 contains 13 residues. Trimming removed 4 bases from V and 5 bases from J, with 12 bases in between. Germline V gene data show CDR1 as ENHRY and CDR2 as SYGVKD. The CDR3 bases are TGTGCCATCAGTGTCAACAGGGACGACGAGCAGTACTTC. It translates to CAISVNRDDEQYF.

The table lists this clone with many counts. The rearrangement uses TRBV5-4 and TRBJ2-2; a possible D gene is TRBD2 (5 bases). CDR1 is SGHNT and CDR2 is YYREEE in the germline V gene (reference sequence). The CDR3 runs 16 residues. Trimming took off 0 bases at V and 4 bases at J, with 13 bases between the two ends. Here the CDR3 DNA reads TGTGCCAGCAGCTTGGACGCTAGGAGGAGCACCGGGGAGCTGTTTTTT. It specifies CASSLDARRSTGELFF.

The chain is built from TRBV10-3 and TRBJ2-3; TRBD2 matches at 11 bases. The CDR3 spans 16 residues. After removal of 2 bases from V and 3 bases from J, the junction contained 4 bases not matched to a gene. Looked up from germline, CDR1 is ENHRY and CDR2 is SYGVKD. CDR3 DNA: TGTGCCATCAGTGAGACTAGCGGGAGAGGGACAGATACGCAGTATTTT. Translated: CAISETSGRGTDTQYF.

This clone was picked up one time. The chain combines TRBV5-1 with TRBJ2-7, with a weak D call TRBD2 (5 bases). V dropped 4 bases and J dropped 3 bases, with 17 bases sitting between them. Germline CDR1 and CDR2: SGHRS and YFSETQ. The CDR3 length is 15 residues. For the CDR3, the DNA is TGCGCCAGCAGCGGTGACGGAGGCAGCTACTACGAGCAGTACTTC. Its translation: CASSGDGGSYYEQYF.

The V and J genes are TRBV9 and TRBJ2-1, with TRBD2 matching 11 bases. CDR1 is SGDLS and CDR2 is YYNGEE in the germline V gene. The CDR3 runs to 15 residues. V lost 3 bases, J lost 6 bases, and 5 bases stayed unmatched. The CDR3 DNA is TGTGCCAGCAGCGCTCTAGCGGGAGGAGGCAATGAGCAGTTCTTC. Its protein is CASSALAGGGNEQFF. Drawing the rest from reference TRBV9 and TRBJ2-1, the complete variable domain is DSGVTQTPKHLITATGQRVTLRCSPRSGDLSVYWYQQSLDQGLQFLIQYYNGEERAKGNILERFSAQQFPDLHSELNLSSLELGDSALYFCASSALAGGGNEQFFGPGTRLTVL.

In its sample, this clone was seen a few times. V and J are TRBV6-6 and TRBJ2-7; 10 nucleotides line up with TRBD1. Germline CDR1 MNHNY, CDR2 SVGAGI (reference sequence). The CDR3 runs 16 residues. The J segment lost 5 bases and the V segment lost 0 bases, leaving 7 bases of the junction unmatched. This CDR3 reads CASSYSTGQGMDEQYF. CDR3 nucleotide sequence: TGTGCCAGCAGTTACTCGACGGGACAGGGGATGGACGAGCAGTACTTC.

V is TRBV5-6 and J is TRBJ2-1; D is unresolved. Germline values: CDR1 SGHDT, CDR2 YYEEEE. V gave up 0 bases and J gave up 5 bases, with 9 bases separating them. CDR3 length equals 14 residues. CDR3 protein: CASSLEVYDNEQFF. The CDR3 bases are TGTGCCAGCAGCTTGGAGGTATATGACAATGAGCAGTTCTTC.

This chain uses TRBV7-9 with TRBJ1-2, with 9 nucleotides matching TRBD1. This CDR3 is built from 14 residues. Looked up from germline, CDR1 is SEHNR and CDR2 is FQNEAQ (reference sequence). The V segment lost 5 bases and the J segment 8 bases; nucleotides outside the gene matches: 9. As DNA, the CDR3 is TGTGCCAGCAGCCCACAGGGGGCGACGGGCGGCTACACCTTC. Its translation is CASSPQGATGGYTF.